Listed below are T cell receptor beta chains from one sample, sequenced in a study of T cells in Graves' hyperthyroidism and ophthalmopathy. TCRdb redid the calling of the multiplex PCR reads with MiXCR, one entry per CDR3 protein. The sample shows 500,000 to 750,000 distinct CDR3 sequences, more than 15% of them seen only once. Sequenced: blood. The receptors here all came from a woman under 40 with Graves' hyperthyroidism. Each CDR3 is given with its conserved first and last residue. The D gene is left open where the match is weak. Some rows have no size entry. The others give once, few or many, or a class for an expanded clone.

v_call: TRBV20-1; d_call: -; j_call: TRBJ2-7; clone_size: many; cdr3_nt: TGCAGTGCCCGGACCTGGGACACTCCCTACGAGCAGTACTTC; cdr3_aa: CSARTWDTPYEQYF
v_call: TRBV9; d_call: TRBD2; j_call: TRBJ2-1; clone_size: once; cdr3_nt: TGTGCCAGCAGCGTAGTACCGAGGGAGGGAGTTCTAAATGAGCAGTTCTTC; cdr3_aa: CASSVVPREGVLNEQFF
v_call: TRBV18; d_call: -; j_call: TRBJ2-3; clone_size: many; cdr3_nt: TGTGCCAGCTCACCATTAAACCAACTAGTATCGGATACGCAGTATTTT; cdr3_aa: CASSPLNQLVSDTQYF
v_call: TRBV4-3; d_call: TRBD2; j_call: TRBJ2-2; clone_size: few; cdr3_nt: TGCGCCAGCAGCCAAGAAACTAGCGGGGGGAACACCGGGGAGCTGTTTTTT; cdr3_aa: CASSQETSGGNTGELFF
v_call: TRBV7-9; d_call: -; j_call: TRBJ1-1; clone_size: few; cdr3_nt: TGTGCCAGCACCGCCGTAAGGGGGGACACTGAAGCTTTCTTT; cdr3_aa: CASTAVRGDTEAFF
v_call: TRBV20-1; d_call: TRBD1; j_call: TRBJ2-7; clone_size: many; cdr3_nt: TGCAGTGCGAGACAGGGGGCTCGGCAGTACTTC; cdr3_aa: CSARQGARQYF
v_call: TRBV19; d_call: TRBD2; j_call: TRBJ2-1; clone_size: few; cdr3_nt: TGTGCCAGTAGGCTTAGCGGGAGGGCCGCCAATGAGCAGTTCTTC; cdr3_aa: CASRLSGRAANEQFF
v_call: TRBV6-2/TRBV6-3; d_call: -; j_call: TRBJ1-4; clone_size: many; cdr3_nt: TGTGCCAGCAGTTATTCCCGGGCCTTGGAGGAAAAACTGTTTTTT; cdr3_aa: CASSYSRALEEKLFF
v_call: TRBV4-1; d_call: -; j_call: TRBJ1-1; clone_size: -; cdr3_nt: TGCGCCAGCAGGTTGACAGACACTGAAGCTTTCTTT; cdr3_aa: CASRLTDTEAFF
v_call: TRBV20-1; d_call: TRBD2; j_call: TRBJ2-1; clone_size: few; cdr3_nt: TGCAGTGCTAGAGATCTCGGGCTAGCGGGATTCTACAATGAGCAGTTCTTC; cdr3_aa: CSARDLGLAGFYNEQFF
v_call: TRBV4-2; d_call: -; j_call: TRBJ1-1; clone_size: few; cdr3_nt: TGTGCCAGCAGCCAAGATCGCCCAGGGCAGAACACTGAAGCTTTCTTT; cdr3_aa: CASSQDRPGQNTEAFF
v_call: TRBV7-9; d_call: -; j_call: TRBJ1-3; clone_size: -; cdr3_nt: TGTGCCAGCAGCTTAAGAAAAGGGAACTCTGGAAACACCATATATTTT; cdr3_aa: CASSLRKGNSGNTIYF
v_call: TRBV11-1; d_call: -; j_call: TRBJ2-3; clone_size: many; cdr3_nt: TGTGCCAGCAGCTTCCCGGGGGAGCGCACAAGCACAGATACGCAGTATTTT; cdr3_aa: CASSFPGERTSTDTQYF
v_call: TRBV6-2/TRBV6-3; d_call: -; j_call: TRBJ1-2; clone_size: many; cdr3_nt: TGTGCCAGCAGTCCCAACCTCCTCTATGGCTACACCTTC; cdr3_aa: CASSPNLLYGYTF
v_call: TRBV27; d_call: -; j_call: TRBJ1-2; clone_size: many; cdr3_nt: TGTGCCAGCAGTTCCATCGACAGGAACTATGGCTACACCTTC; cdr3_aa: CASSSIDRNYGYTF
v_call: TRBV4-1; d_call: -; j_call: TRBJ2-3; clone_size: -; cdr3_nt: TGCGCCAGCAGCCAAGATAGAGGAGGAGATACGCAGTATTTT; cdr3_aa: CASSQDRGGDTQYF
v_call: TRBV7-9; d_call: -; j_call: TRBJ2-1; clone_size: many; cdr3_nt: TGTGCCAGCAGCTTAGATGGAATACGTAATGAGCAGTTCTTC; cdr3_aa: CASSLDGIRNEQFF
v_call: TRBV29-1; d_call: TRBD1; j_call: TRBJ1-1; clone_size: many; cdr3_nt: TGCAGCGCTGATTGGGACAGGGTGAACACTGAAGCTTTCTTT; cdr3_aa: CSADWDRVNTEAFF
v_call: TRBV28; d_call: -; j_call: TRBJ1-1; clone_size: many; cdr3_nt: TGTGCCAGCCGCACCACATATGAAGCTTTCTTT; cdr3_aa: CASRTTYEAFF
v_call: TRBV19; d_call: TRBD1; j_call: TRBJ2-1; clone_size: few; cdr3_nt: TGTGCCAGTAGCCAACCCCCGGACAGGGAGCAGTTCTTC; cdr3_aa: CASSQPPDREQFF
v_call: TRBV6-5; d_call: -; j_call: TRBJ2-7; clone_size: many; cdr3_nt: TGTGCCAGCAGATACCGGGAAACTGCCGAGCAGTACTTC; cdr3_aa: CASRYRETAEQYF
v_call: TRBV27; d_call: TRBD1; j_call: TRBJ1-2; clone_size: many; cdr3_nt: TGTGCCAGCGCAGAGGGGGCGCAAAATGGCTACACCTTC; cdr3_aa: CASAEGAQNGYTF
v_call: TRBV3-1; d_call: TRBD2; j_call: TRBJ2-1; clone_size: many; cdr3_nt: TGTGCCAGCAGCCAAGAAGGTGCCAGCGGGAGTTCCTACAATGAGCAGTTCTTC; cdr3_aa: CASSQEGASGSSYNEQFF
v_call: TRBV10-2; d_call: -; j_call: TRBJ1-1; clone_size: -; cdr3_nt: TGCGCCAGGAGTGAGGAACCCAGCGGTGCAAACACTGAAGCTTTCTTT; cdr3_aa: CARSEEPSGANTEAFF
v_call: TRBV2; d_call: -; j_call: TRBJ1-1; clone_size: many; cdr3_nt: TGTGCCAGCAGTGAACTCCGGGGGCGAAACACTGAAGCTTTCTTT; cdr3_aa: CASSELRGRNTEAFF
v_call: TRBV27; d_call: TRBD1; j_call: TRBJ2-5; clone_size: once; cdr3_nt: TGTGCCAGCAGAGCACCGGGACAGACACAAGAGACCCAGTACTTC; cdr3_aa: CASRAPGQTQETQYF